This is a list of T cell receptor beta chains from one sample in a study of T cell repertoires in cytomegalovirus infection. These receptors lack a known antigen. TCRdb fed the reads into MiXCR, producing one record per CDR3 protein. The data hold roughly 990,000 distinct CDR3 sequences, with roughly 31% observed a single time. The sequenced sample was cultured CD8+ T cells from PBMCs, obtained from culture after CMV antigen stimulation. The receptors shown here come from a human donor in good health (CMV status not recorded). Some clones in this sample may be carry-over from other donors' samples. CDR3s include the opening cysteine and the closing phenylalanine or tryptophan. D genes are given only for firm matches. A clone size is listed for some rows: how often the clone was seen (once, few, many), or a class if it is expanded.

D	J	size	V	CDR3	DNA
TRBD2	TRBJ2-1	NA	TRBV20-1	CSARALAGGYYTEQFF	TGCAGTGCTAGAGCACTAGCGGGGGGGTACTACACTGAGCAGTTCTTC
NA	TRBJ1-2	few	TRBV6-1	CASSEAAGAYGYTF	TGTGCCAGCAGTGAAGCAGCAGGGGCTTATGGCTACACCTTC
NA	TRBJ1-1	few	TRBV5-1	CASSLGFSGDTEAFF	TGCGCCAGCAGCTTGGGCTTTTCAGGGGACACTGAAGCTTTCTTT
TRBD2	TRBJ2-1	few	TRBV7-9	CASSTKSGASYNEQFF	TGTGCCAGCAGCACCAAGAGCGGGGCCTCCTACAATGAGCAGTTCTTC
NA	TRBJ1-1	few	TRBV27	CASNGRFGMNTEAFF	TGTGCCAGCAATGGGAGATTTGGCATGAACACTGAAGCTTTCTTT
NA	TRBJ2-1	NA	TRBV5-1	CASSLVEFYNEQFF	TGCGCCAGCAGCTTGGTTGAATTTTACAATGAGCAGTTCTTC
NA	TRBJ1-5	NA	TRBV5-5	CASSLYRTSNQPQHF	TGTGCCAGCAGCCTGTACAGGACCAGCAATCAGCCCCAGCATTTT
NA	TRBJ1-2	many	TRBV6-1	CASSPGTNYGYTF	TGTGCCAGCAGTCCTGGGACGAACTATGGCTACACCTTC
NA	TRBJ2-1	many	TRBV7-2	CASSLAASGGNEQFF	TGTGCCAGCAGCTTAGCGGCCAGCGGAGGGAATGAGCAGTTCTTC
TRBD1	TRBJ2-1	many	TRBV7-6	CASSLDRGPYNEQFF	TGTGCCAGCAGTCTAGACAGGGGGCCGTACAATGAGCAGTTCTTC
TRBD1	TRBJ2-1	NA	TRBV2	CASDTGTGGYNEQFF	TGTGCCAGCGATACCGGGACAGGGGGCTACAATGAGCAGTTCTTC
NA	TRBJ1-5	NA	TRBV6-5	CASSYSTYSNQPQHF	TGTGCCAGCAGTTACTCGACCTATAGCAATCAGCCCCAGCATTTT
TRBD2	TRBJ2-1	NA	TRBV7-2	CASSQPGLAAYNEQFF	TGTGCCAGCAGCCAACCGGGACTAGCGGCCTACAATGAGCAGTTCTTC
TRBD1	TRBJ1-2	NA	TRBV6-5	CASSYAPPGQGFGYTF	TGTGCCAGCAGTTACGCGCCACCGGGACAGGGTTTCGGCTACACCTTC
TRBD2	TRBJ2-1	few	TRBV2	CASRGTSGGSALRDEQFF	TGTGCCAGCAGGGGGACTAGCGGGGGGTCCGCCTTGAGGGATGAGCAGTTCTTC
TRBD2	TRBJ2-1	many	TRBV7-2	CASSSIVRRGGASYNEQFF	TGTGCCAGCAGCTCCATTGTCCGTCGCGGGGGGGCTTCCTACAATGAGCAGTTCTTC
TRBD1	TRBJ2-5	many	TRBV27	CASSWGQGAMAQYF	TGTGCCAGCAGTTGGGGACAGGGGGCTATGGCCCAGTACTTC
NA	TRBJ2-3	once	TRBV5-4	CASSHTQLPTDTQYF	TGTGCCAGCAGCCATACCCAGTTACCCACAGATACGCAGTATTTT
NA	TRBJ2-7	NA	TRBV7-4	CVSSWTAYEQYF	TGTGTCAGCAGTTGGACAGCCTACGAGCAGTACTTC
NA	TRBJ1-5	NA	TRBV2	CATSARGYSNQPQHF	TGTGCCACCTCCGCGCGAGGCTATAGCAATCAGCCCCAACATTTT
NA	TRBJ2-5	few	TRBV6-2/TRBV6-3	CASARAETQYF	TGTGCCAGCGCCAGGGCAGAGACCCAGTACTTC
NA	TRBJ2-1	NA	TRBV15	CATSTPKGGGPYNEQFF	TGTGCCACCAGCACCCCAAAAGGGGGGGGGCCCTACAATGAGCAGTTCTTC
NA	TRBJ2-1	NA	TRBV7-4	CASSPGNGSSYNEQFF	TGTGCCAGCAGCCCCGGAAACGGGAGCTCCTACAATGAGCAGTTCTTC
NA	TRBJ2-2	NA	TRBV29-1	CSVEGLEGGNTGELFF	TGCAGCGTTGAAGGTCTTGAGGGTGGGAACACCGGGGAGCTGTTTTTT
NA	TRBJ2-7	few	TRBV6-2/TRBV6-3	CASTLTSPTAEQYF	TGTGCCAGCACCTTGACTTCCCCAACTGCCGAGCAGTACTTC
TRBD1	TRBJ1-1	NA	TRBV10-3	CAISESGTAPIVPEMNTEAFF	TGTGCCATCAGTGAGTCCGGGACAGCCCCAATTGTCCCTGAGATGAACACTGAAGCTTTCTTT
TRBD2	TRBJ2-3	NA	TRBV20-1	CSAAVYGGFVAGGADTQYF	TGCAGTGCTGCCGTTTATGGAGGGTTCGTAGCGGGGGGGGCAGATACGCAGTATTTT
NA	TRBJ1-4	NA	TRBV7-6	CASSSPWRNEKLFF	TGTGCCAGCAGCTCTCCGTGGAGGAATGAAAAACTGTTTTTT
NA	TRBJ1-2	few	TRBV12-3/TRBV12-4	CASSSESGSGGGYTF	TGTGCCAGCAGTTCTGAATCGGGCTCAGGAGGTGGCTACACCTTC